The sequence of this T cell receptor beta chain was determined in a study of monozygotic twins with inflammatory bowel disease. Whole-study findings and limits: On the inverse Simpson index, IBD patients scored lower for TCRbeta diversity than healthy co-twins.

TCRdb processed the 5' RACE reads again and assigns one entry to each CDR3 protein, with no DNA. Its clone listing holds just over 300,000 distinct CDR3 sequences. The CDR3 spans 16 residues. Germline loops: CDR1 SGHTA, CDR2 FQGTGA. About this clonotype itself: Its antigen is still unknown.

This chain links TRBV7-3 with TRBJ2-1; the D gene TCRdb calls, TRBD1, cannot be checked with no DNA. The source material was blood. The origin of this receptor is a human donor with ulcerative colitis or Crohn's disease, or a healthy co-twin of an affected twin (not recorded which). CDR3: CASSHVGGQERNEQFF.